One and the same sample provided the 9 T cell receptor beta chains below, sequenced in a study of T cell responses to AZD1222 COVID-19 vaccine. The protocol was immunoSEQ multiplex PCR, while the TCRdb copy is restricted to in-frame clones and leaves out a portion. Of over 70,000 clones listed, roughly 87% were seen once; the top ten hold 4.5% to 6%. The material was peripheral blood, obtained on day 0 of AZD1222 vaccination. The source of these receptors is an adult in good health.

This rearrangement joins TRBV25-1 to TRBJ2-4; possible D gene TRBD1, 5 bases. The length of the CDR3 is 17 residues. In germline, CDR1 is MGHDK, CDR2 SYGVNS. V was trimmed by 5 bases and J by 0 bases, leaving 17 bases between them. This CDR3 reads CASSPQGGNLAKNIQYF. The CDR3 DNA sequence: TGTGCCAGCAGTCCCCAGGGTGGAAATCTAGCCAAAAACATTCAGTACTTC.

V and J are TRBV19 and TRBJ1-4; D unresolved. Germline CDR1 and CDR2: LNHDA and SQIVND (reference sequence). The CDR3 runs to 13 residues. V dropped 3 bases and J dropped 4 bases, with 6 bases sitting between them. CDR3 nucleotide sequence: TGTGCCAGTAGTATCCAGCTTAATGAAAAACTGTTTTTT. Its translation is CASSIQLNEKLFF.

This chain connects TRBV7-2 to TRBJ1-2; the D gene is possibly TRBD1 (5 bases). This CDR3 spans 16 amino acids. V was trimmed by 1 base and J by 0 bases, leaving 12 bases between them. Germline CDR1 reads SGHTA; CDR2 reads FQGNSA. The CDR3 spells CASSLVSRGSNYGYTF. DNA of the CDR3: TGTGCCAGCAGCTTAGTTTCGAGGGGATCTAACTATGGCTACACCTTC. The variable domain in full, with the rest retrieved from reference TRBV7-2 and TRBJ1-2, is GAGVSQSPSNKVTEKGKDVELRCDPISGHTALYWYRQSLGQGLEFLIYFQGNSAPDKSGLPSDRFSAERTGGSVSTLTIQRTQQEDSAVYLCASSLVSRGSNYGYTFGSGTRLTVV.

This chain connects TRBV7-9 to TRBJ2-2; a possible D gene is TRBD2 (6 bases). V dropped 7 bases and J dropped 1 base, with 25 bases sitting between them. Germline V gives CDR1 SEHNR, CDR2 FQNEAQ (reference sequence). The CDR3 is 19 residues long. DNA for the CDR3: TGTGCCAGCATCCCAATGGCCAAACCGGGAGAGGGGAACACCGGGGAGCTGTTTTTT. Its protein is CASIPMAKPGEGNTGELFF.

CDR3 nucleotide sequence: TGCGCCAGCAGCGTGCGAGCGGGAGACTCCTACAATGAGCAGTTCTTC. Protein product: CASSVRAGDSYNEQFF. V and J are TRBV5-1 and TRBJ2-1; 8 bases agree with TRBD2. This CDR3 has 16 amino acids. Losses at the gene ends were 4 bases for V and 0 bases for J; bases not matched to a gene: 6. Germline V gene data show CDR1 as SGHRS and CDR2 as YFSETQ.

The DNA of the CDR3 is TGTGCCAGCAGCACAAGGTTCGGGGCCCGAAACACCATATATTTT. Translating gives CASSTRFGARNTIYF. The chain has TRBV11-2 and TRBJ1-3; D possibly corresponds to TRBD1 (5 bases). Germline CDR1 reads SGHAT; CDR2 reads FQNNGV. V was trimmed by 5 bases and J by 5 bases, leaving 16 bases between them. This CDR3 contains 15 residues.

This chain uses TRBV10-3 with TRBJ2-7, with 11 bases identical to TRBD1. Germline V gene data show CDR1 as ENHRY and CDR2 as SYGVKD. V was pared by 10 bases and J by 4 bases, with 15 bases of the junction left unmatched. The CDR3 runs 16 residues. The CDR3, as DNA: TGTGCCACCAGAACTCCCCCGGGACAGGGGGATTACGAGCAGTACTTC. Its translation is CATRTPPGQGDYEQYF.

The gene calls are TRBV6-5 and TRBJ1-5; D is unclear. The length of the CDR3 is 15 residues. Germline lookup yields CDR1 MNHEY and CDR2 SVGAGI. Trimming stripped 6 bases from V and 0 bases from J, with 12 bases between. This chain's CDR3 is CASSQTSYSNQPQHF. Written as DNA, the CDR3 is TGTGCCAGCAGCCAGACAAGTTATAGCAATCAGCCCCAGCATTTT.

The chain combines TRBV19 with TRBJ1-5; D ambiguous. This CDR3 has 13 amino acids. CDR1 is LNHDA and CDR2 is SQIVND in the germline V gene (reference sequence). Trimming stripped 3 bases from V and 6 bases from J, with 9 bases between. CDR3 nucleotide sequence: TGTGCCAGTAGTATTCAGGTTGGTCAGCCCCAGCATTTT. Translated, it gives CASSIQVGQPQHF.